This TCR beta chain emerged from a study of blood T cell repertoires in COVID-19. Germline V gene data show CDR1 as WSHSY and CDR2 as SAAADI. The CDR3 has 14 residues. V gave up 9 bases and J gave up 4 bases; unmatched junction bases: 4. Here immunoSEQ multiplex PCR was the method, and the copy in TCRdb shows in-frame clones only, minus some. Here the sample spans roughly 73,000 clones, nearly 90% being singletons. This clone was observed a single time. The V call is TRBV10-2, the J call TRBJ2-3, with 13 bases lining up with TRBD2. The sequence was obtained from a man aged 70 or older with active or convalescent COVID-19. Input material: peripheral blood. CDR3 loop: CASGLAGESDTQYF. The CDR3 coding sequence is TGCGCCAGTGGACTAGCGGGAGAATCAGATACGCAGTATTTT.